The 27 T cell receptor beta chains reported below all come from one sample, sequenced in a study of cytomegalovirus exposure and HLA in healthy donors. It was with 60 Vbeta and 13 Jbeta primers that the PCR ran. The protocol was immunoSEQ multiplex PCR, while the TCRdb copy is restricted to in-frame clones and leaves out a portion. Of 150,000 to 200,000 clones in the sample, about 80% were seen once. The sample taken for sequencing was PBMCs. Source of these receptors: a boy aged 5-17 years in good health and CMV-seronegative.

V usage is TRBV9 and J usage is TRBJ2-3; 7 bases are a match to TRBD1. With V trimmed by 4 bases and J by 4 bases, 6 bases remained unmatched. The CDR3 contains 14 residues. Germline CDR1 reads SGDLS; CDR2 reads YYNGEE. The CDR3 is CASSLYRGPDTQYF. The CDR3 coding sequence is TGTGCCAGCAGCCTTTACAGGGGACCAGATACGCAGTATTTT.

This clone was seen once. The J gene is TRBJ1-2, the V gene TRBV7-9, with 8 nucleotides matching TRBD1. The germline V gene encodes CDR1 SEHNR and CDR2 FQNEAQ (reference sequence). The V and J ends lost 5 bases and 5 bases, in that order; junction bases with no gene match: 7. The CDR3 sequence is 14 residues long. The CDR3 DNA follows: TGTGCCAGCAGCGCGGACAGGGAGGGGTATGGCTACACCTTC. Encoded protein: CASSADREGYGYTF.

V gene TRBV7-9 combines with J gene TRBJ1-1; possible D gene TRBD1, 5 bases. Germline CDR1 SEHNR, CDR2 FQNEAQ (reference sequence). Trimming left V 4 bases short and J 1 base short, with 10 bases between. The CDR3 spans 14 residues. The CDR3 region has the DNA TGTGCCAGCAGCTCCCGCGGGACGAACACTGAAGCTTTCTTT. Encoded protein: CASSSRGTNTEAFF. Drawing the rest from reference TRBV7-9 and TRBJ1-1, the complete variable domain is DTGVSQNPRHKITKRGQNVTFRCDPISEHNRLYWYRQTLGQGPEFLTYFQNEAQLEKSRLLSDRFSAERPKGSFSTLEIQRTEQGDSAMYLCASSSRGTNTEAFFGQGTRLTVV.

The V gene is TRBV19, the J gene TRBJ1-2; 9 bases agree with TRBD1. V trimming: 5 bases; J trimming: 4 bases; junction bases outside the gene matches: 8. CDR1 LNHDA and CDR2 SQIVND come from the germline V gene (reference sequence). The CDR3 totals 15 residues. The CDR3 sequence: CASSPGQGFFYGYTF. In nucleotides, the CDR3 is TGTGCCAGTAGTCCAGGACAGGGGTTCTTCTATGGCTACACCTTC. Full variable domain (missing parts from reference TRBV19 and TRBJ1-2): DGGITQSPKYLFRKEGQNVTLSCEQNLNHDAMYWYRQDPGQGLRLIYYSQIVNDFQKGDIAEGYSVSREKKESFPLTVTSAQKNPTAFYLCASSPGQGFFYGYTFGSGTRLTVV.

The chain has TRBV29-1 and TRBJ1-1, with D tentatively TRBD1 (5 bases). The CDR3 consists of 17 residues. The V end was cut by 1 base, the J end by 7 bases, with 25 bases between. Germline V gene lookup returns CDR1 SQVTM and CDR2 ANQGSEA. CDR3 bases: TGCAGCGTTGAAGTCGGCCACGGACAAACAGACCGTCGTGAAGCTTTCTTT. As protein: CSVEVGHGQTDRREAFF.

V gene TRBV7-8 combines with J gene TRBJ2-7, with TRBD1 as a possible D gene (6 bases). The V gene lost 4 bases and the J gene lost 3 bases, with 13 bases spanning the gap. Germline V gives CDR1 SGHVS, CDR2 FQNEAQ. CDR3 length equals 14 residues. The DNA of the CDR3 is TGTGCCAGCAGCTCTGTTAAACAGGGCTACGAGCAGTACTTC. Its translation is CASSSVKQGYEQYF. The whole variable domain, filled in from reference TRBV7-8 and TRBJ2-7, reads GAGVSQSPRYKVAKRGQDVALRCDPISGHVSLFWYQQALGQGPEFLTYFQNEAQLDKSGLPSDRFFAERPEGSVSTLKIQRTQQEDSAVYLCASSSVKQGYEQYFGPGTRLTVT.

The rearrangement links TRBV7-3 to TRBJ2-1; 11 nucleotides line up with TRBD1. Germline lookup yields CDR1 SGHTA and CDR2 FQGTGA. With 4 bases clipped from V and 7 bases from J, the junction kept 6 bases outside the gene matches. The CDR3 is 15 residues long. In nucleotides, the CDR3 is TGTGCCAGCAGCTGGACAGGGGGCCGAAGGAATGAGCAGTTCTTC. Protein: CASSWTGGRRNEQFF.

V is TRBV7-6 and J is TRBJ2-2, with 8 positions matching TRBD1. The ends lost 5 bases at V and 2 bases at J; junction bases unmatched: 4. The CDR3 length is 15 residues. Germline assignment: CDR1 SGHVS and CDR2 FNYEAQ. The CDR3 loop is CASSPGQENTGELFF. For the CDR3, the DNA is TGTGCCAGCAGCCCGGGACAGGAAAACACCGGGGAGCTGTTTTTT.

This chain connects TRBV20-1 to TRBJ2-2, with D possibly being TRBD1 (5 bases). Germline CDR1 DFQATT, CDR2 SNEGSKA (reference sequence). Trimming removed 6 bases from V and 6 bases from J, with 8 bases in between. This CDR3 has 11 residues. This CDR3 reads CSAGVSGELFF. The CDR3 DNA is TGCAGTGCAGGGGTATCCGGGGAGCTGTTTTTT.

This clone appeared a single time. CDR3 protein: CASSTRDSQETQYF. The CDR3 bases are TGTGCCAGCAGTACACGGGACAGCCAAGAGACCCAGTACTTC. The V call is TRBV6-1, the J call TRBJ2-5; 7 bases agree with TRBD1. The CDR3 length is 14 residues. V shed 5 bases and J 1 base; nucleotides not matched to a gene: 4. Germline assignment: CDR1 MNHNS and CDR2 SASEGT.

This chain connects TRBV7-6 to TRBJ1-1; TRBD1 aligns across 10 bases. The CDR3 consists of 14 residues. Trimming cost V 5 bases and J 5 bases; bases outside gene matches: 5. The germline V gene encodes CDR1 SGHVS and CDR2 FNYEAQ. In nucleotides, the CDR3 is TGTGCCAGCAGCGTGGACAGGGGGGGTACTGAAGCTTTCTTT. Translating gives CASSVDRGGTEAFF.

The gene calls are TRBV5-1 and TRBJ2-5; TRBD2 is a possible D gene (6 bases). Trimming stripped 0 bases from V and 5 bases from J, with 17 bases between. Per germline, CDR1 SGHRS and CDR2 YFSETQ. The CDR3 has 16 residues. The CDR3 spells CASSLELALGGETQYF. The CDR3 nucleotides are TGCGCCAGCAGCTTGGAACTAGCCCTAGGAGGTGAGACCCAGTACTTC. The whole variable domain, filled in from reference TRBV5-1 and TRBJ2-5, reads KAGVTQTPRYLIKTRGQQVTLSCSPISGHRSVSWYQQTPGQGLQFLFEYFSETQRNKGNFPGRFSGRQFSNSRSEMNVSTLELGDSALYLCASSLELALGGETQYFGPGTRLLVL.

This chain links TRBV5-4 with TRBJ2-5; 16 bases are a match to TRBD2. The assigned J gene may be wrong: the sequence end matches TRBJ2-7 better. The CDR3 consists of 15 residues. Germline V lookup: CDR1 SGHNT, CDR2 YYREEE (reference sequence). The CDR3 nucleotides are TGTGCCAGCAGCGAGGGACTAGCGGGAGGGAACGAGCAGTACTTC. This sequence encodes CASSEGLAGGNEQYF.

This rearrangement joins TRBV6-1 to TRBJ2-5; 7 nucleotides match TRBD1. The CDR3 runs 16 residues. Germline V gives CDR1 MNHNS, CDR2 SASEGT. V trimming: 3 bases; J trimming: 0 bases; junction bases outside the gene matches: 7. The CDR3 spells CASSDLTGKYQETQYF. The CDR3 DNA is TGTGCCAGCAGTGATTTGACAGGGAAATACCAAGAGACCCAGTACTTC.

Written as DNA, the CDR3 is TGTGCCAGCAGCGACCGGGACAGGCATCAGCCCCAGCATTTT. Residues: CASSDRDRHQPQHF. The chain carries TRBV5-6 and TRBJ1-5; 8 nucleotides line up with TRBD1. Germline CDR1 reads SGHDT; CDR2 reads YYEEEE. This CDR3 is 14 amino acids long. The ends lost 4 bases at V and 5 bases at J; junction bases unmatched: 5.

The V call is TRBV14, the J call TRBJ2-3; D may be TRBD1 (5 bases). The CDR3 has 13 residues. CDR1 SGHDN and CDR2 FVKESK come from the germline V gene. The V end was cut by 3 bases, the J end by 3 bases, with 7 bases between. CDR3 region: CASSHRGTDTQYF. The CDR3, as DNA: TGTGCCAGCAGCCATAGGGGAACAGATACGCAGTATTTT.

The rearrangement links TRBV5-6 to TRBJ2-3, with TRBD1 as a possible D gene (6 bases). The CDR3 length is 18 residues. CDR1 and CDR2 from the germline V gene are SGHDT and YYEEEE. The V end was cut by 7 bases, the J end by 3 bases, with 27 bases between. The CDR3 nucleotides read TGTGCCAGCCGATCGGCCAGGGGTCTCCATAGCTGGACAGATACGCAGTATTTT. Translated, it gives CASRSARGLHSWTDTQYF.

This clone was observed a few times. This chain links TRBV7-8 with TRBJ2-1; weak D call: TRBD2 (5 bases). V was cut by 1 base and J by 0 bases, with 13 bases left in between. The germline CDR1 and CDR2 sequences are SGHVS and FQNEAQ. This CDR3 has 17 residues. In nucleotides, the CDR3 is TGTGCCAGCAGCTTAGGCGGAGGACGGTTCTCCTACAATGAGCAGTTCTTC. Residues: CASSLGGGRFSYNEQFF.

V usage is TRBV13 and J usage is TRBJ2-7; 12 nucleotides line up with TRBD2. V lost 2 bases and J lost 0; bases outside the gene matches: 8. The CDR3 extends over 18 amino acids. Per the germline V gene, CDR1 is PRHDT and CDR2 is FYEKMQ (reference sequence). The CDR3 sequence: CASSLTALAGGSSYEQYF. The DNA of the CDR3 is TGTGCCAGCAGCTTAACAGCTCTAGCGGGGGGGAGCTCCTACGAGCAGTACTTC.

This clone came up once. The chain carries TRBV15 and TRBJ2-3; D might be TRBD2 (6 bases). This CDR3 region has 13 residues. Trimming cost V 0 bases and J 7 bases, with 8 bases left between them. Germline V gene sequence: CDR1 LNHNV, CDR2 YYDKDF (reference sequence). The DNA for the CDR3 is TGTGCCACCAGCAGAGATGGGGGGTATACGCAGTATTTT. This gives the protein CATSRDGGYTQYF.

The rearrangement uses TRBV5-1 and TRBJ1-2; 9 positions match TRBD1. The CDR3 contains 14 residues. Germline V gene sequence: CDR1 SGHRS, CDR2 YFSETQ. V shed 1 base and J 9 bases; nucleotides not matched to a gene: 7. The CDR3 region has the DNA TGCGCCAGCAGCTTGATGGACAGGGGCCGAAGCTACACCTTC. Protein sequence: CASSLMDRGRSYTF. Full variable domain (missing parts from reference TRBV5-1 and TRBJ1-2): KAGVTQTPRYLIKTRGQQVTLSCSPISGHRSVSWYQQTPGQGLQFLFEYFSETQRNKGNFPGRFSGRQFSNSRSEMNVSTLELGDSALYLCASSLMDRGRSYTFGSGTRLTVV.

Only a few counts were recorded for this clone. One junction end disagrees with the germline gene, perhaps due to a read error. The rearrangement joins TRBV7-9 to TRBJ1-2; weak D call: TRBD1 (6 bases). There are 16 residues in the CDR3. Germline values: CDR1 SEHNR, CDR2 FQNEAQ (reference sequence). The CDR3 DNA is TGTTCCAGCAGCTTACAAGAGGGGGGGGCAAACTATGGCTACACCTTC. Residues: CSSSLQEGGANYGYTF. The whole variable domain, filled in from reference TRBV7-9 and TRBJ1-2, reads DTGVSQNPRHKITKRGQNVTFRCDPISEHNRLYWYRQTLGQGPEFLTYFQNEAQLEKSRLLSDRFSAERPKGSFSTLEIQRTEQGDSAMYLCSSSLQEGGANYGYTFGSGTRLTVV.

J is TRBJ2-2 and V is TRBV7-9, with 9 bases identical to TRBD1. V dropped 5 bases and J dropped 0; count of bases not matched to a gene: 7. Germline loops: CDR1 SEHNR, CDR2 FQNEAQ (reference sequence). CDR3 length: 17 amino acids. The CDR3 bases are TGTGCCAGCAGCCCGCCCCGGGACAGGGCGAACACCGGGGAGCTGTTTTTT. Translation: CASSPPRDRANTGELFF.

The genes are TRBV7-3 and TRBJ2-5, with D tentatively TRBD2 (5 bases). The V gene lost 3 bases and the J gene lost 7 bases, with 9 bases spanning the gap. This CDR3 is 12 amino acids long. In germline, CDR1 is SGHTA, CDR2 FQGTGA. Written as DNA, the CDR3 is TGTGCCAGCAGCTTGGACGGAGGGACCCAGTACTTC. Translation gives CASSLDGGTQYF.

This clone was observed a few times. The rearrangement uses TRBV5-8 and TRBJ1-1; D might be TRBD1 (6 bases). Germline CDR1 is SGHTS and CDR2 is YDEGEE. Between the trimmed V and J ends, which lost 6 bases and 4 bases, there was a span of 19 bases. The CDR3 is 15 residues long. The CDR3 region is CASTHLGDTSTEAFF. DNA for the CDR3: TGTGCCAGCACCCACCTGGGGGACACCTCCACTGAAGCTTTCTTT.

The CDR3 sequence: CASSEFFGVEAFF. CDR3 nucleotides: TGTGCCAGCAGTGAATTTTTTGGAGTTGAAGCTTTCTTT. V gene TRBV25-1 combines with J gene TRBJ1-1; D is undetermined. V lost 1 base and J lost 7, with 10 bases in between. The CDR3 length is 13 residues. Germline-derived CDR1 and CDR2 are MGHDK and SYGVNS.

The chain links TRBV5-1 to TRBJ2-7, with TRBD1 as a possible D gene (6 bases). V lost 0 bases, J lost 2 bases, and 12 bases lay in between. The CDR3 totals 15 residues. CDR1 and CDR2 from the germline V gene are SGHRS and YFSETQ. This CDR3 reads CASSLDRVGAYEQYF. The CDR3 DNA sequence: TGCGCCAGCAGCTTGGACAGGGTCGGGGCCTACGAGCAGTACTTC.